These T cell receptor beta chains were read from a single sample in a study of T-cell reconstitution after alpha-beta-depleted transplantation in children. TCRdb redid the calling of the PCR reads with MiXCR, one entry per CDR3 protein. The sample has about 90,000 distinct CDR3 sequences; 7% to 9% are singletons. Sequencing was performed on PBMCs from the stem cell graft donor, taken from the stem cell graft. The receptors originated from a human donor who donated a stem cell graft to a child with congenital amegakaryocytic thrombocytopenia. Both conserved end residues are part of each CDR3. A D gene is named only where the DNA matches it firmly. Part of the rows lack a size; the others show once, few, many or a class for expanded clones.

cdr3_aa: CASTWTGNYGYTF
cdr3_nt: TGTGCCAGCACCTGGACAGGGAACTATGGCTACACCTTC
clone_size: many
j_call: TRBJ1-2
v_call: TRBV12-3/TRBV12-4
d_call: TRBD1

cdr3_aa: CASSPRLDYEQYF
cdr3_nt: TGTGCCAGCAGTCCACGTCTGGACTACGAGCAGTACTTC
clone_size: many
j_call: TRBJ2-7
v_call: TRBV6-5
d_call: -

cdr3_aa: CASLAGGRTSEAFF
cdr3_nt: TGTGCCAGCCTCGCAGGGGGTCGGACGTCCGAAGCTTTCTTT
clone_size: many
j_call: TRBJ1-1
v_call: TRBV10-3
d_call: TRBD1

cdr3_aa: CSVESRRVFGYTF
cdr3_nt: TGCAGCGTTGAATCGCGGCGAGTCTTTGGCTACACCTTC
clone_size: many
j_call: TRBJ1-2
v_call: TRBV29-1
d_call: -

cdr3_aa: CASSRTGGAETQYF
cdr3_nt: TGTGCCAGCAGCCGGACAGGGGGCGCAGAGACCCAGTACTTC
clone_size: many
j_call: TRBJ2-5
v_call: TRBV7-7
d_call: TRBD1

cdr3_aa: CASSARDLSYNEQFF
cdr3_nt: TGTGCCAGCAGCGCCCGGGACCTCTCCTACAATGAGCAGTTCTTC
clone_size: many
j_call: TRBJ2-1
v_call: TRBV5-6
d_call: -

cdr3_aa: CAWSVGSSLTNEKLFF
cdr3_nt: TGTGCCTGGAGTGTGGGCAGCTCCCTAACTAATGAAAAACTGTTTTTT
clone_size: -
j_call: TRBJ1-4
v_call: TRBV30
d_call: -

cdr3_aa: CCARGPRQLNTEAFF
cdr3_nt: TGCTGTGCTAGAGGCCCCAGACAGCTGAACACTGAAGCTTTCTTT
clone_size: -
j_call: TRBJ1-1
v_call: TRBV20-1
d_call: -

cdr3_aa: CASRSQGAAGELFF
cdr3_nt: TGTGCCAGCAGGTCACAGGGGGCGGCCGGGGAGCTGTTTTTT
clone_size: many
j_call: TRBJ2-2
v_call: TRBV6-1
d_call: TRBD1

cdr3_aa: CSARADRGYGYTF
cdr3_nt: TGCAGTGCTAGAGCGGACAGGGGCTATGGCTACACCTTC
clone_size: many
j_call: TRBJ1-2
v_call: TRBV20-1
d_call: TRBD1

cdr3_aa: CSARGPGRNTIYF
cdr3_nt: TGCAGTGCTAGAGGACCTGGAAGAAACACCATATATTTT
clone_size: few
j_call: TRBJ1-3
v_call: TRBV20-1
d_call: -

cdr3_aa: CSARAAMQGEETQYF
cdr3_nt: TGCAGTGCTAGAGCGGCGATGCAAGGGGAAGAGACCCAGTACTTC
clone_size: many
j_call: TRBJ2-5
v_call: TRBV20-1
d_call: -

cdr3_aa: CASSLKRGFREQYF
cdr3_nt: TGTGCCAGCAGTTTAAAGCGGGGGTTTCGTGAGCAGTACTTC
clone_size: -
j_call: TRBJ2-7
v_call: TRBV12-3/TRBV12-4
d_call: TRBD2

cdr3_aa: CSAQDPGTGVWYEQYF
cdr3_nt: TGCAGTGCTCAAGACCCCGGGACAGGGGTTTGGTACGAGCAGTACTTC
clone_size: many
j_call: TRBJ2-7
v_call: TRBV20-1
d_call: TRBD1